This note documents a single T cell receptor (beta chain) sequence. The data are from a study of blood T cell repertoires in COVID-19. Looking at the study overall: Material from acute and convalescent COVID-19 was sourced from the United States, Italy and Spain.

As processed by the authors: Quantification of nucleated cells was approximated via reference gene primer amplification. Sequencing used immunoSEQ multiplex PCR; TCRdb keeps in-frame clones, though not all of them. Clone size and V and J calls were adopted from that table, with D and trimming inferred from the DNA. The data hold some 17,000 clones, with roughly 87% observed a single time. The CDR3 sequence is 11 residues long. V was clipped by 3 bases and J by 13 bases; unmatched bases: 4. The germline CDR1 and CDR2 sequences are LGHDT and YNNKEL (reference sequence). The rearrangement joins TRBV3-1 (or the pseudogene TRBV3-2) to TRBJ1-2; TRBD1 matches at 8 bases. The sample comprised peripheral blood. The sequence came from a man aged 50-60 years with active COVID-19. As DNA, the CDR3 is TGTGCCAGCAGCCAGGACAGGGTTCTCACCTTC. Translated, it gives CASSQDRVLTF.